Listed below are T cell receptor beta chains from one sample, sequenced in a study of cytomegalovirus exposure and HLA in healthy donors. Some clones are missing from TCRdb's copy, which holds only in-frame ones; the method was immunoSEQ multiplex PCR. The sample carries about 150,000 clones, approximately 84% recorded once. Material: PBMCs. These receptors came from a man under 40 in good health and CMV-seropositive. Each CDR3 is given with its conserved first and last residue. Each record gives: V gene, J gene, D gene, clone size, CDR3 DNA, CDR3 protein. The D gene is left open where the match is weak. Some rows have no size entry. The others give once, few or many, or a class for an expanded clone.

V: TRBV9
J: TRBJ1-2
D: TRBD1
size: -
DNA: TGTGCCAGCAGCCGGGACAGGGGGCGCGGTGGCTACACCTTC
CDR3: CASSRDRGRGGYTF

V: TRBV7-2
J: TRBJ1-2
D: TRBD1
size: once
DNA: TGTGCCAGCAGCCGGGACAGGAACTATGGCTACACCTTC
CDR3: CASSRDRNYGYTF

V: TRBV5-1
J: TRBJ2-7
D: -
size: -
DNA: TGCGCCAGCAGCTTGGTCGTGGTGGGAGGCGAGCAGTACTTC
CDR3: CASSLVVVGGEQYF

V: TRBV4-3
J: TRBJ2-1
D: -
size: few
DNA: TGCGCCAGCAGCCAAGGCTCAGGGGACAATGAGCAGTTCTTC
CDR3: CASSQGSGDNEQFF

V: TRBV4-1
J: TRBJ1-1
D: TRBD1
size: few
DNA: TGCGCCAGCAGCCTAGGTATAGCCAGGGGGCGAACTGAAGCTTTCTTT
CDR3: CASSLGIARGRTEAFF

V: TRBV30
J: TRBJ1-1
D: TRBD1
size: -
DNA: TGTGCCTGGGCGGGACAGGGAGGCACTGAAGCTTTCTTT
CDR3: CAWAGQGGTEAFF

V: TRBV27
J: TRBJ2-1
D: TRBD2
size: -
DNA: TGTGCCAGCCGCTCCCTGGGACTAGCGGGAGGGTTGGGGGCGTCCTACAATGAGCAGTTCTTC
CDR3: CASRSLGLAGGLGASYNEQFF

V: TRBV7-2
J: TRBJ1-2
D: -
size: -
DNA: TGTGCCAGCAGCTTCGAGAGGGACTACACCTTC
CDR3: CASSFERDYTF

V: TRBV4-3
J: TRBJ2-5
D: -
size: -
DNA: TGCGCCAGCAGTCCTAACGCCTCCCCGACCCAGTACTTC
CDR3: CASSPNASPTQYF

V: TRBV19
J: TRBJ2-2
D: -
size: -
DNA: TGTGCCAGTAGTCGGACAGGAGGGGGGCCCGGGGAGCTGTTTTTT
CDR3: CASSRTGGGPGELFF

V: TRBV7-9
J: TRBJ1-1
D: -
size: -
DNA: TGTGCCAGCAGCTTCGAGCTTGAAGCTTTCTTT
CDR3: CASSFELEAFF

V: TRBV7-8
J: TRBJ2-2
D: -
size: -
DNA: TGTGCCAGCAGCTTAAGGGGGAGGGACCCCGGGGAGCTGTTTTTT
CDR3: CASSLRGRDPGELFF

V: TRBV9
J: TRBJ2-5
D: -
size: -
DNA: TGTGCCAGCAGCGTAAGAATAGCGGCATCGGCGACCCAGTACTTC
CDR3: CASSVRIAASATQYF

V: TRBV7-2
J: TRBJ1-1
D: TRBD1
size: -
DNA: TGTGCCAGCAGGGGCAGGGGGTACACTGAAGCTTTCTTT
CDR3: CASRGRGYTEAFF

V: TRBV7-2
J: TRBJ2-3
D: -
size: -
DNA: TGTGCCAGCAGCTTAGGGCTAGTATTCGATACGCAGTATTTT
CDR3: CASSLGLVFDTQYF

V: TRBV7-2
J: TRBJ1-5
D: -
size: -
DNA: TGTGCCAGCAGCTTAGCGAGGGCAGTCAATCAGCCCCAGCATTTT
CDR3: CASSLARAVNQPQHF

V: TRBV6-5
J: TRBJ2-4
D: TRBD2
size: -
DNA: TGTGCCAGCAGCTACGGGGGACTATACAAAAACATTCAGTACTTC
CDR3: CASSYGGLYKNIQYF

V: TRBV5-1
J: TRBJ1-4
D: TRBD1
size: -
DNA: TGCGCCAGCAGCGGGTCACAGGGGGCCTTAAATGAAAAACTGTTTTTT
CDR3: CASSGSQGALNEKLFF

V: TRBV6-5
J: TRBJ1-6
D: -
size: -
DNA: TGTGCCAGCAGTTACTGGTCCGGGAGGGATTCACCCCTCCACTTT
CDR3: CASSYWSGRDSPLHF

V: TRBV4-1
J: TRBJ2-1
D: TRBD2
size: once
DNA: TGCGCCAGCAGCCAAGACAGGACTAGCGGGATCAATGAGCAGTTCTTC
CDR3: CASSQDRTSGINEQFF

V: TRBV13
J: TRBJ2-3
D: -
size: few
DNA: TGTGCCAGCAGCTTACGGGGAAGTAGGAGCACAGATACGCAGTATTTT
CDR3: CASSLRGSRSTDTQYF

V: TRBV14
J: TRBJ1-2
D: -
size: -
DNA: TGTGCCAGCAGCCAAGGGGGAGACAGGAAGTATTATAGTGGCTACACCTTC
CDR3: CASSQGGDRKYYSGYTF

V: TRBV6-6
J: TRBJ1-1
D: -
size: once
DNA: TGTGCCAGCAGTTCCAGGGCCCAGAACACTGAAGCTTTCTTT
CDR3: CASSSRAQNTEAFF

V: TRBV11-3
J: TRBJ2-4
D: TRBD2
size: -
DNA: TGTGCCAGCAGCTTAGCCAGCGGGAGGGCCCAGCGGGCCAAAAACATTCAGTACTTC
CDR3: CASSLASGRAQRAKNIQYF

V: TRBV2
J: TRBJ2-7
D: TRBD2
size: -
DNA: TGTGCCAGCAGTGAGGGACTAGGGTACGAGCAGTACTTC
CDR3: CASSEGLGYEQYF

V: TRBV6-6
J: TRBJ1-5
D: -
size: -
DNA: TGTGCCAGCAGTTACAATTTGCGTCAGCCCCAGCATTTT
CDR3: CASSYNLRQPQHF

V: TRBV6-5
J: TRBJ1-4
D: -
size: -
DNA: TGTGCCAGCAGACAGGGCGGCGAAAAACTGTTTTTT
CDR3: CASRQGGEKLFF

V: TRBV9
J: TRBJ1-4
D: TRBD1
size: -
DNA: TGTGCCAGCAGCGCAAGCCCCGGGACAGGGGGTGAAAAACTGTTTTTT
CDR3: CASSASPGTGGEKLFF

V: TRBV15
J: TRBJ2-1
D: -
size: -
DNA: TGTGCCACGGGGGCTGGGAGCTCCTACAATGAGCAGTTCTTC
CDR3: CATGAGSSYNEQFF

V: TRBV21-1
J: TRBJ2-3
D: -
size: few
DNA: TGTGCCAGGACCGGTGCAGGGTATGGCACAGATACGCAGTATTTT
CDR3: CARTGAGYGTDTQYF

V: TRBV5-1
J: TRBJ1-2
D: TRBD1
size: -
DNA: TGCGCCAGCAGCTCTTTTCCTTCGACAGGGACTAACTATGGCTACACCTTC
CDR3: CASSSFPSTGTNYGYTF

V: TRBV7-8
J: TRBJ2-5
D: -
size: once
DNA: TGTGCCAGCAGCTTAGACGGTCAAGAGACCCAGTACTTC
CDR3: CASSLDGQETQYF

V: TRBV6-6
J: TRBJ2-1
D: TRBD2
size: -
DNA: TGTGCCAGCAGTTACCAAGCGGGGAATGAGCAGTTCTTC
CDR3: CASSYQAGNEQFF

V: TRBV7-9
J: TRBJ1-2
D: -
size: few
DNA: TGTGCCAGCAGCGTCGGGTTGGACAGCTATGGCTACACCTTC
CDR3: CASSVGLDSYGYTF

V: TRBV11-3
J: TRBJ1-3
D: -
size: -
DNA: TGTGCCAGCAGCTTACCGGGCAGGGCCGGAAACACCATATATTTT
CDR3: CASSLPGRAGNTIYF

V: TRBV19
J: TRBJ1-1
D: -
size: -
DNA: TGTGCCAGTAGCGAAAAGAGCCCCCGACGACTCATGAACACTGAAGCTTTCTTT
CDR3: CASSEKSPRRLMNTEAFF

V: TRBV27
J: TRBJ2-7
D: TRBD2
size: -
DNA: TGTGCCAGCAGTTTATCCGGGACTAGCGGGAACGAGCAGTACTTC
CDR3: CASSLSGTSGNEQYF

V: TRBV7-9
J: TRBJ1-4
D: TRBD1
size: -
DNA: TGTGCCAGCAGCTTAGTGGGACAGTCGAGTGAAAAACTGTTTTTT
CDR3: CASSLVGQSSEKLFF

V: TRBV15
J: TRBJ2-2
D: -
size: -
DNA: TGTGCCACCAGCAGAGATCCGGGAACCGGGGAGCTGTTTTTT
CDR3: CATSRDPGTGELFF

V: TRBV7-9
J: TRBJ1-1
D: -
size: -
DNA: TGTGCCAGCAGCCCAGAGGTCACTGAAGCTTTCTTT
CDR3: CASSPEVTEAFF

V: TRBV15
J: TRBJ2-3
D: -
size: -
DNA: TGTGCCACCAGCAGGGCAGGCGGGCTAGATACGCAGTATTTT
CDR3: CATSRAGGLDTQYF

V: TRBV11-2
J: TRBJ1-2
D: -
size: -
DNA: TGTGCCAGCAGCTCAGGGAACTATGGCTACACCTTC
CDR3: CASSSGNYGYTF

V: TRBV4-1
J: TRBJ2-5
D: TRBD2
size: few
DNA: TGCGCCAGCAGCCAAGGACCCCTAGCGGGGGCACAAGAGACCCAGTACTTC
CDR3: CASSQGPLAGAQETQYF

V: TRBV11-1
J: TRBJ1-1
D: -
size: -
DNA: TGTGCCAGCAGCTTAGGTTACGGGATACCCAATGAAGCTTTCTTT
CDR3: CASSLGYGIPNEAFF

V: TRBV25-1
J: TRBJ1-1
D: TRBD1
size: -
DNA: TGTGCCAGCAGTGAATATTCTCAGCAGGGGGTAGCTTTCTTT
CDR3: CASSEYSQQGVAFF

V: TRBV15
J: TRBJ1-1
D: -
size: -
DNA: TGTGCCACCAGCACCCGGAGGGCAGCGGGCGTTGAAGCTTTCTTT
CDR3: CATSTRRAAGVEAFF

V: TRBV7-9
J: TRBJ2-1
D: TRBD1
size: -
DNA: TGTGCCAGCAGCTCGCGGGGACAGGACCACAATGAGCAGTTCTTC
CDR3: CASSSRGQDHNEQFF

V: TRBV4-3
J: TRBJ2-1
D: -
size: once
DNA: TGCGCCAGCAGCCAAGGCCCCAGCGCTTACAATGAGCAGTTCTTC
CDR3: CASSQGPSAYNEQFF

V: TRBV2
J: TRBJ1-2
D: -
size: -
DNA: TGTGCCAGCAGTGAACCATGGGGGGTACGGAAGGGCTACACCTTC
CDR3: CASSEPWGVRKGYTF

V: TRBV5-6
J: TRBJ1-3
D: TRBD1
size: -
DNA: TGTGCCAGCAGCACTATGACAGGGGTAGTTGGAAACACCATATATTTT
CDR3: CASSTMTGVVGNTIYF

V: TRBV11-3
J: TRBJ2-3
D: TRBD2
size: -
DNA: TGTGCCAGCAGCTTAGGCGCGGGGGACACAGATACGCAGTATTTT
CDR3: CASSLGAGDTDTQYF

V: TRBV10-3
J: TRBJ1-5
D: -
size: -
DNA: TGTGCCATCAGCCCCGACGGGGATCAGCCCCAGCATTTT
CDR3: CAISPDGDQPQHF

V: TRBV30
J: TRBJ2-7
D: -
size: -
DNA: TGTGCCTGGGGTAGAGATTACGAGCAGTACTTC
CDR3: CAWGRDYEQYF

V: TRBV7-2
J: TRBJ2-1
D: TRBD2
size: -
DNA: TGTGCCAGCAGCTTCGGCCTAGCGGGAGCGGTGAATGAGCAGTTCTTC
CDR3: CASSFGLAGAVNEQFF

V: TRBV29-1
J: TRBJ2-1
D: -
size: once
DNA: TGCAGCGTCGGGGAGACTGTATACAATGAGCAGTTCTTC
CDR3: CSVGETVYNEQFF

V: TRBV19
J: TRBJ2-1
D: TRBD2
size: -
DNA: TGTGCCAGTAGTATACTCCCTAGCGGGAGCATTGAGCAGTTCTTC
CDR3: CASSILPSGSIEQFF

V: TRBV28
J: TRBJ2-6
D: -
size: -
DNA: TGTGCCAGCACCCTACAACCGGGCGGGGGGGCCAACGTCCTGACTTTC
CDR3: CASTLQPGGGANVLTF

V: TRBV6-4
J: TRBJ2-1
D: TRBD2
size: once
DNA: TGTGCCAGCAGTCGGACTAGCGAAACCAATGAGCAGTTCTTC
CDR3: CASSRTSETNEQFF

V: TRBV29-1
J: TRBJ2-5
D: TRBD2
size: few
DNA: TGCAGCGTTGAACCCCGGGGTAGCGGGAGCGAGACCCAGTACTTC
CDR3: CSVEPRGSGSETQYF

V: TRBV13
J: TRBJ2-7
D: -
size: -
DNA: TGTGCCAGCAGCTTAGTAATCAGTGCCTACGAGCAGTACTTC
CDR3: CASSLVISAYEQYF